These T cell receptor beta chains were read from a single sample in a study of regulatory T cells in long-lasting Graves disease. In TCRdb, the multiplex PCR reads were re-called with MiXCR into one record per CDR3 protein. The sample has fewer than 500,000 distinct CDR3 sequences; around 15% are singletons. These sequences were also reported in another study, on T cells in Graves' hyperthyroidism and ophthalmopathy.

The input for sequencing was peripheral blood mononuclear cells (PBMCs), taken at new diagnosis, from a patient treated with antithyroid drugs. The receptor source for this set is a middle-aged man with Graves disease. Each CDR3 is given without its conserved first and last residue. The listing skips clone size in some rows; elsewhere it reads once, few, many or a size class.

CDR3 length,V gene,clone size,CDR3 protein
11,TRBV28,many,ASSPPDSQTQY
11,TRBV3-1,many,ASVPTGGTEAF
13,TRBV12-3/TRBV12-4,many,ASSLMGRDTDTQY
12,TRBV6-1,few,ASIQTLGYYEQY
11,TRBV3-1,many,ASSRGRGEGYT
14,TRBV2,many,ASSGGRGSTYNEQF
13,TRBV30,many,AWSPRRGMNTEAF
13,TRBV28,many,ASRPRDRFVWEQY
14,TRBV5-8,many,ASSLGNRNPNTEAF
13,TRBV20-1,many,SARNFATSTDTQY
13,TRBV14,many,ASSHRDRVANEQY
11,TRBV3-1,many,ASSWGNTGELF
12,TRBV27,.,ASSLAGPNSPLH
12,TRBV28,.,ASSHPGPNYGYT
14,TRBV5-5,.,ASSGDPGLVRETQY
12,TRBV6-2/TRBV6-3,.,ASSYMAGYDEQY
11,TRBV6-1,.,ASRTSGSREQF
12,TRBV7-9,many,ASSLVSLADTQY
11,TRBV2,many,ASSSAGREPQH
12,TRBV5-1,many,ASRPEGVRGELF
14,TRBV2,many,ASSLSQREYSNEQF
13,TRBV20-1,.,SARVPGHSNQPQH
11,TRBV6-1,many,ASTWDRGETQY
12,TRBV27,many,ASSFSREGGEQY
14,TRBV3-1,many,ASSQDLGGRSYGYT
13,TRBV6-5,.,ASSYSLGSTDTQY
14,TRBV24-1,.,ATSESSGRATGELF
12,TRBV12-3/TRBV12-4,many,ASTLGHSSNEAF